This is a list of T cell receptor beta chains from one sample in a study of patients with pleural tuberculosis. Via MiXCR, TCRdb re-called the reads, giving one row per CDR3 protein. In the table there are around 50,000 distinct CDR3 sequences, 7.3% of which are singletons. These receptors were taken from a human donor with pleural tuberculosis. Both conserved end residues are trimmed from each CDR3. Only some rows state a clone size, as once, few, many or a class for expanded clones.

clone size: many
J gene: TRBJ2-5
V gene: TRBV5-4
CDR3 protein: ASSLSRGLETQY

clone size: many
J gene: TRBJ2-5
V gene: TRBV11-1
CDR3 protein: ASSWVGQETQY

clone size: few
J gene: TRBJ2-1
V gene: TRBV20-1
CDR3 protein: SARRLAGEAYNEQF

clone size: few
J gene: TRBJ2-3
V gene: TRBV28
CDR3 protein: ASSLKAGRTSTDTQY

clone size: many
J gene: TRBJ1-1
V gene: TRBV11-1
CDR3 protein: ASSLGPVGTEAF

clone size: many
J gene: TRBJ1-5
V gene: TRBV28
CDR3 protein: ASSLQGGTQPQH

clone size: many
J gene: TRBJ1-4
V gene: TRBV11-2
CDR3 protein: ASSFSPNEKLF

clone size: many
J gene: TRBJ2-7
V gene: TRBV6-1
CDR3 protein: ASSGPGQGNYEQY

clone size: .
J gene: TRBJ1-1
V gene: TRBV10-3
CDR3 protein: AISVGVNTEAF

clone size: few
J gene: TRBJ1-3
V gene: TRBV5-6
CDR3 protein: ASSPDQRGDTIY

clone size: .
J gene: TRBJ1-1
V gene: TRBV29-1
CDR3 protein: GVVSSGANTEAF

clone size: .
J gene: TRBJ1-2
V gene: TRBV29-1
CDR3 protein: SVGTGMGYGYT

clone size: many
J gene: TRBJ2-3
V gene: TRBV5-1
CDR3 protein: ASSVDSTDTQY

clone size: many
J gene: TRBJ1-1
V gene: TRBV4-2
CDR3 protein: ASSQYPGAIEAF

clone size: many
J gene: TRBJ2-1
V gene: TRBV6-2/TRBV6-3
CDR3 protein: ASSFSGGYNEQF

clone size: few
J gene: TRBJ2-5
V gene: TRBV7-3
CDR3 protein: ASSLTGQLQETQY